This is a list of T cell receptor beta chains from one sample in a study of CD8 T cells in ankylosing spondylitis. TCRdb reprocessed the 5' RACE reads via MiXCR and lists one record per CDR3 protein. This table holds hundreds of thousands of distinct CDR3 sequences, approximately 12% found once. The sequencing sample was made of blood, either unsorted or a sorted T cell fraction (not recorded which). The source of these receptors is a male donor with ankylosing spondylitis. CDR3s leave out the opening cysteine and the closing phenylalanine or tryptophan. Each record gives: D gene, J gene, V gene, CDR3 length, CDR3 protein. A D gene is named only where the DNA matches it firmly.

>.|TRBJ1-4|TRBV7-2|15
ASSLGARGATNEKLF
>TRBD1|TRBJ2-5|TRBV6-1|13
ASSRRPTGTETQY
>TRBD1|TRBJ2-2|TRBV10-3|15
AIRGQGGSANTGELF
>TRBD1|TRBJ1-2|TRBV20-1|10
SQTGGGFGYT
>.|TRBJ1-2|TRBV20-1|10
SAWTANYGYT
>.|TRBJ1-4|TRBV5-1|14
ASSPRRASLNEKLF
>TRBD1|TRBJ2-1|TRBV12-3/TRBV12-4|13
ASSRTGGSYNEQF
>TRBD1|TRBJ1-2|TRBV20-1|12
SAGSTGSNYGYT
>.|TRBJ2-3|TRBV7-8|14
ASSLADRFSTDTQY
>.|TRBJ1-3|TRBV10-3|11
AISREGENTIY
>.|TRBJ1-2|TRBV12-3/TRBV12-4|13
ASSLGTRGTYGYT
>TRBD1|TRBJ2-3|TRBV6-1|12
ASSRQGVSDTQY
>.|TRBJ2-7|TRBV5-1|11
ASRGAEKGEQY
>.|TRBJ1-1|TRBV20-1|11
SLRGPMNTEAF
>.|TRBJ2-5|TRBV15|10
ATSRRGETQY
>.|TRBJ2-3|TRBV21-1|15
ASSVWDSSCGTDTQY